These 8 T cell receptor beta chains share one sample of origin, sequenced in a study of blood T cells in healthy people across ages. A second about 7 to 11 cycle PCR used barcoded and J-beta primers. TCRdb reprocessed the 5' RACE reads via MiXCR and lists one record per CDR3 protein. The top ten clones hold 2.5% to 3.5% of a sample with 750,000 to 950,000 distinct CDR3 sequences, about 26% of them seen once. The sample was also linked to a second study, of T cells of mothers and their children.

Sequenced sample: blood. The origin of the receptors is a boy aged 5 to 17 in good health.

This clonotype occurred a few times. The rearrangement uses TRBV7-9 and TRBJ1-1; 12 bases align to TRBD1. The CDR3 spans 17 residues. Germline V gene sequence: CDR1 SEHNR, CDR2 FQNEAQ (reference sequence). With 6 bases clipped from V and 4 bases from J, the junction kept 12 bases outside the gene matches. CDR3 coding DNA: TGTGCCAGCAGGGGACAGGGGGCCATCAGTCGTGGCACTGAAGCTTTCTTT. Translation gives CASRGQGAISRGTEAFF.

This clonotype was found a few times. V is TRBV12-3 or TRBV12-4 and J is TRBJ1-2; no definite D call. V was trimmed by 6 bases and J by 8 bases, leaving 10 bases between them. CDR3 length: 11 residues. The CDR3 reads CASSRPEGYTF. CDR3 sequence (DNA): TGTGCCAGCAGCCGCCCGGAAGGCTACACCTTC.

The rearrangement uses TRBV20-1 and TRBJ2-7; TRBD2 matches at 12 bases. The germline V gene encodes CDR1 DFQATT and CDR2 SNEGSKA (reference sequence). Trimming removed 3 bases from V and 7 bases from J; junction bases left unmatched: 10. CDR3 length: 15 residues. The CDR3 DNA reads as TGCAGTGCTAGGGTAGGGACTAGCGGGTTTTTTGAGCAGTACTTC. Its protein product is CSARVGTSGFFEQYF.

This clonotype has more than one count but fewer than ten. The chain recombines TRBV5-1 with TRBJ2-1; TRBD2 might be the D (5 bases). The CDR3 extends over 16 amino acids. V was clipped by 0 bases and J by 8 bases, with 18 bases between them. CDR1 and CDR2 (germline): SGHRS, YFSETQ. CDR3 amino acids: CASSLGGLPQFHEQFF. The CDR3 DNA sequence: TGCGCCAGCAGCTTGGGCGGACTCCCCCAGTTCCATGAGCAGTTCTTC.

In this sample, this clonotype turned up a few times. The chain joins TRBV6-5 to TRBJ1-6; 9 bases fit TRBD1. This CDR3 comprises 18 residues. The ends lost 2 bases at V and 4 bases at J; junction bases unmatched: 9. CDR1 is MNHEY, CDR2 SVGAGI, per germline. The CDR3 sequence: CASSYDRGSGSYNSPLHF. The CDR3 region has the DNA TGTGCCAGCAGTTACGACAGGGGGTCCGGCTCGTATAATTCACCCCTCCACTTT.

The rearrangement uses TRBV28 and TRBJ2-7, with D maybe TRBD1 (5 bases). This CDR3 has 15 amino acids. The V end was cut by 3 bases, the J end by 0 bases, with 12 bases between. CDR1 and CDR2 (germline): MDHEN, SYDVKM. CDR3 DNA sequence: TGTGCCAGCAGTTTGTCTCAGGGCCACTCCTACGAGCAGTACTTC. As protein: CASSLSQGHSYEQYF.

This clonotype was counted between two and nine times. The chain is built from TRBV2 and TRBJ1-4; D is undetermined. Germline V gene data show CDR1 as SNHLY and CDR2 as FYNNEI. This CDR3 region has 13 residues. The V and J ends lost 4 bases and 7 bases respectively, with 10 bases between them. The CDR3 loop is CASSGEGTEKLFF. As DNA, the CDR3 is TGTGCCAGCAGTGGTGAGGGAACTGAAAAACTGTTTTTT.

The chain is built from TRBV4-1 and TRBJ2-2, with 10 bases aligning to TRBD2. This CDR3 spans 19 amino acids. The germline gives CDR1 MGHRA, CDR2 YSYEKL. V dropped 0 bases and J dropped 8; count of bases not matched to a gene: 15. The CDR3 DNA sequence: TGCGCCAGCAGCCAAGATTACTGGGCAGCGGGGGGGGCCTTAGGGGAGCTGTTTTTT. Its protein is CASSQDYWAAGGALGELFF.